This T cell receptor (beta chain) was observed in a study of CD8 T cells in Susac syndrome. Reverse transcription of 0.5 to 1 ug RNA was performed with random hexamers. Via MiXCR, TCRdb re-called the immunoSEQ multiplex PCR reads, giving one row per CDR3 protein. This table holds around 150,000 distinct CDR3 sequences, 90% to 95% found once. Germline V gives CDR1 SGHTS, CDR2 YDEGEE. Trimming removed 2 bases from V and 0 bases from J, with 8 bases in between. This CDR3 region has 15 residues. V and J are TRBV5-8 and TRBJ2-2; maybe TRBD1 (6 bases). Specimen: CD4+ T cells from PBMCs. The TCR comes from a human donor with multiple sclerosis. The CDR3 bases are TGTGCCAGCAGCTTCAGGGGAACGAACACCGGGGAGCTGTTTTTT. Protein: CASSFRGTNTGELFF.